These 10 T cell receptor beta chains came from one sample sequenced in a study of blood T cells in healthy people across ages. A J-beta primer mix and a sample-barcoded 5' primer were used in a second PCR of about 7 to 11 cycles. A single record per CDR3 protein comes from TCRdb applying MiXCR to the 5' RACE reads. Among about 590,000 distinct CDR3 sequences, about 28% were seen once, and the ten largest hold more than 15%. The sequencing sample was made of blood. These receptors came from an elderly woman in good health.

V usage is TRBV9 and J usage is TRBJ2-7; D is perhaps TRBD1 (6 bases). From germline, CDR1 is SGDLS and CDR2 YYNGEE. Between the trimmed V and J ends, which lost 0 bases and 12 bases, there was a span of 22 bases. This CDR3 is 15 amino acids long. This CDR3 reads CASSVDPGHGQRRYF. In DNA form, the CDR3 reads TGTGCCAGCAGCGTAGACCCGGGACACGGGCAACGACGGTACTTC.

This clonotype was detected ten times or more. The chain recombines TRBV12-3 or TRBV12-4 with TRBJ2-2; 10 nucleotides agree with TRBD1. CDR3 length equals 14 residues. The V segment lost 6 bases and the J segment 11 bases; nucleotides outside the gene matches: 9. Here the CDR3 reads CASSDRGRSGELFF. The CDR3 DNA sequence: TGTGCCAGCAGCGACAGGGGGCGGTCGGGAGAGCTGTTTTTT.

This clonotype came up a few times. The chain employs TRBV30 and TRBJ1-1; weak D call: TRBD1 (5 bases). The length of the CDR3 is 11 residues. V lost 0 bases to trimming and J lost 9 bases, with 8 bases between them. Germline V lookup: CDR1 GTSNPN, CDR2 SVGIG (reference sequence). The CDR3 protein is CAWSVGAQAFF. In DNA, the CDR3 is TGTGCCTGGAGTGTCGGGGCCCAAGCTTTCTTT.

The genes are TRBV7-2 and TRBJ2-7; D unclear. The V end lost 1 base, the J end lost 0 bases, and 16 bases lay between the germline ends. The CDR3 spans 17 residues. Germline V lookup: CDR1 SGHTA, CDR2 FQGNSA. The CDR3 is CASSLERVYVSSYEQYF. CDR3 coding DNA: TGTGCCAGCAGCTTAGAGCGAGTGTACGTGAGCTCCTACGAGCAGTACTTC.

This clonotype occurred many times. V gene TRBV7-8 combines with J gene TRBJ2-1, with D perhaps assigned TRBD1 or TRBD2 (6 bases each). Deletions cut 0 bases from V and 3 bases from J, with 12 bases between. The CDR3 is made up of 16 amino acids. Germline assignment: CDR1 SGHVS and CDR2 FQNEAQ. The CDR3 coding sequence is TGTGCCAGCAGCTTAGCGGGGGGCCGACGCTACAATGAGCAGTTCTTC. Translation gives CASSLAGGRRYNEQFF. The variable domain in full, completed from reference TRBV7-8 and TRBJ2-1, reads GAGVSQSPRYKVAKRGQDVALRCDPISGHVSLFWYQQALGQGPEFLTYFQNEAQLDKSGLPSDRFFAERPEGSVSTLKIQRTQQEDSAVYLCASSLAGGRRYNEQFFGPGTRLTVL.

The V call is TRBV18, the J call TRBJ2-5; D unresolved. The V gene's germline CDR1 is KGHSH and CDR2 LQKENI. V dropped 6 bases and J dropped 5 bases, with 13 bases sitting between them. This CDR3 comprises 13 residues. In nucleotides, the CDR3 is TGTGCCAGCTCGCCTTCGTGGTGGGAGACCCAGTACTTC. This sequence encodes CASSPSWWETQYF.

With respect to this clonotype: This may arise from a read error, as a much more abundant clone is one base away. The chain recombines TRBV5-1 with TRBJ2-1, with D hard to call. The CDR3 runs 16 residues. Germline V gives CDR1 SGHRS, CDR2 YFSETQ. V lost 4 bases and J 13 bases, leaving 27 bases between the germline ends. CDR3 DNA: TGCGCCAGCAGCACCCTCTTTTCCGGCCCAAGAGAGTCCCAGTTCTTC. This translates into CASSTLFSGPRESQFF.

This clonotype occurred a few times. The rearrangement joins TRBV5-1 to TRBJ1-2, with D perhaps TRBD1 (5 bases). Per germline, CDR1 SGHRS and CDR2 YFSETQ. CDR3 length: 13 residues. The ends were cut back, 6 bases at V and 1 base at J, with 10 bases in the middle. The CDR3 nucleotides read TGCGCCAGCAACGGGGACGGTAACTATGGCTACACCTTC. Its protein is CASNGDGNYGYTF.

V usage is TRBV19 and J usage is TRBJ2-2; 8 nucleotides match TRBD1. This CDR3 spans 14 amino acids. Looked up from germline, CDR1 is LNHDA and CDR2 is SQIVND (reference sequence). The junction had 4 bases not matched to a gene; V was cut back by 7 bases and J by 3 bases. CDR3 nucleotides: TGTGCCAGTATAAAGACAGGGGACACCGGGGAGCTGTTTTTT. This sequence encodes CASIKTGDTGELFF.

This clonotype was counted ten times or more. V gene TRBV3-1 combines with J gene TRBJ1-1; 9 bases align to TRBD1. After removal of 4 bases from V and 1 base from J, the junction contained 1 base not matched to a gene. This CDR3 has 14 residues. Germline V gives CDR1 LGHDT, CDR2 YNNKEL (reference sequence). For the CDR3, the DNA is TGTGCCAGCAGCCGGGGACAGGGGAACACTGAAGCTTTCTTT. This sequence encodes CASSRGQGNTEAFF.